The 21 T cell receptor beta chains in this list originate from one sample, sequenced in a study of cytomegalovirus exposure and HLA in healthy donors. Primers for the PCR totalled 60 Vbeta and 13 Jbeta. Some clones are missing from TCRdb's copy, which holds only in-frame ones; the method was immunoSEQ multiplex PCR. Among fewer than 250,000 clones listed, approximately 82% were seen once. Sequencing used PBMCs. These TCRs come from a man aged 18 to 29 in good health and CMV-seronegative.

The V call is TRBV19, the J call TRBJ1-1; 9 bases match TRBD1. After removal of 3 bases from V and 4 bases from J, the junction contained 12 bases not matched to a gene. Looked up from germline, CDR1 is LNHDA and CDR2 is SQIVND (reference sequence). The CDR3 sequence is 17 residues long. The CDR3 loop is CASSIPGQGYYRTEAFF. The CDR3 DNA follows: TGTGCCAGTAGTATCCCCGGACAGGGGTATTATCGCACTGAAGCTTTCTTT.

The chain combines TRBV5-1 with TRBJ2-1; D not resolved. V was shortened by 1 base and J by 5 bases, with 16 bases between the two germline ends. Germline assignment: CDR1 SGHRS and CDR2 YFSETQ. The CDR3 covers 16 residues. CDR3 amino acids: CASSLYGGLLDNEQFF. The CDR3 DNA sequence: TGCGCCAGCAGCTTGTACGGCGGTCTCCTAGACAATGAGCAGTTCTTC. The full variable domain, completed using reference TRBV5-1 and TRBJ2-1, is KAGVTQTPRYLIKTRGQQVTLSCSPISGHRSVSWYQQTPGQGLQFLFEYFSETQRNKGNFPGRFSGRQFSNSRSEMNVSTLELGDSALYLCASSLYGGLLDNEQFFGPGTRLTVL.

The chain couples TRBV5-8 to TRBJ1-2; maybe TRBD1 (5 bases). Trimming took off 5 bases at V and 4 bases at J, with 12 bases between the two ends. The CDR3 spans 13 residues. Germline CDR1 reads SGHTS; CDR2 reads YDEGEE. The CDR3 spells CASRYGQAYGYTF. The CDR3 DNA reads TGTGCCAGCAGATACGGACAAGCCTATGGCTACACCTTC.

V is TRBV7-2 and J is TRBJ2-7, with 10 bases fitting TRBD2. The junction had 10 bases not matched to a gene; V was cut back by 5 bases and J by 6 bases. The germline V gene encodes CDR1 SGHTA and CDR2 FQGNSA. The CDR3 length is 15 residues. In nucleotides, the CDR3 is TGTGCCAGCAGCCGCCGGGCTAGCGGGAGAGCCGAGCAGTACTTC. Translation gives CASSRRASGRAEQYF.

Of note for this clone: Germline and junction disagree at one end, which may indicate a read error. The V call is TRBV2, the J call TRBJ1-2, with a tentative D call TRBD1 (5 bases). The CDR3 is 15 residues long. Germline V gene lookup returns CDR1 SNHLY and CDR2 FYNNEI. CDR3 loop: CASSDLLLGGTKRAF. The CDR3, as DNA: TGTGCCAGCAGTGACCTCCTACTTGGGGGGACTAAACGGGCCTTC.

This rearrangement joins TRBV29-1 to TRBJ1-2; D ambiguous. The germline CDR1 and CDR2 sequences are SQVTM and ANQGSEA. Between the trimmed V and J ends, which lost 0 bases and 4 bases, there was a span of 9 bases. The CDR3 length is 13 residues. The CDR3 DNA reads TGCAGCGTTGAAGATCCCAGCGGCTATGGCTACACCTTC. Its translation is CSVEDPSGYGYTF.

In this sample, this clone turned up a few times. This chain's CDR3 is CASALGLAEVEFTTDTQYF. As DNA, the CDR3 is TGTGCCAGCGCCTTGGGTCTAGCGGAGGTAGAATTTACCACAGATACGCAGTATTTT. The V and J genes are TRBV6-4 and TRBJ2-3, with 7 bases that match TRBD2. Germline-derived CDR1 and CDR2 are MRHNA and SNTAGT. The length of the CDR3 is 19 residues. The ends lost 8 bases at V and 2 bases at J; junction bases unmatched: 22.

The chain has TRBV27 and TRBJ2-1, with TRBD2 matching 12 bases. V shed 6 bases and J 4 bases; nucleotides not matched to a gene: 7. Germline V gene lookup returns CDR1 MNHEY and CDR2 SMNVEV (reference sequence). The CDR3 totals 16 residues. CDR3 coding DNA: TGTGCCAGCAGACGAAGGACTAGCGGGACTTACAATGAGCAGTTCTTC. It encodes CASRRRTSGTYNEQFF.

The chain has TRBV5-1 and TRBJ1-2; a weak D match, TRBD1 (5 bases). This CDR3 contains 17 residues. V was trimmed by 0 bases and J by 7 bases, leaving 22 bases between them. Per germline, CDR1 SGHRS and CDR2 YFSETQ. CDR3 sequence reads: CASSLGPGRDFGGGYTF. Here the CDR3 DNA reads TGCGCCAGCAGCTTGGGCCCCGGCAGGGACTTTGGGGGTGGCTACACCTTC.

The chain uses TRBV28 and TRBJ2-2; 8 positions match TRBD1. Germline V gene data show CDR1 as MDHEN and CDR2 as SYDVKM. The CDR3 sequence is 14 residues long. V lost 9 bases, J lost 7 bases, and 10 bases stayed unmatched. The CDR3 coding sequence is TGTGCCAGTTACGACAGGGGTCAGGGCGGGGAGCTGTTTTTT. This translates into CASYDRGQGGELFF.

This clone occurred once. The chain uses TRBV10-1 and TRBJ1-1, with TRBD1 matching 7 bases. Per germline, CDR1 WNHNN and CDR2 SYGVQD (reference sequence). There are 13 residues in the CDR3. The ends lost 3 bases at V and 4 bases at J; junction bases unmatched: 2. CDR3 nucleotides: TGCGCCAGCAGTGACAGGGGGGCCACTGAAGCTTTCTTT. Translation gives CASSDRGATEAFF.

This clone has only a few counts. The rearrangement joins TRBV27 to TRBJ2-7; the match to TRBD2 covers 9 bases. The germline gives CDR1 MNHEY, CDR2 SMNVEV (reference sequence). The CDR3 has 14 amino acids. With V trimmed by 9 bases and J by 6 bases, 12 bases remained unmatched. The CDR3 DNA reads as TGTGCCAGTGCCGCCGGGACTAGCCCCATCGAGCAGTACTTC. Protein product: CASAAGTSPIEQYF.

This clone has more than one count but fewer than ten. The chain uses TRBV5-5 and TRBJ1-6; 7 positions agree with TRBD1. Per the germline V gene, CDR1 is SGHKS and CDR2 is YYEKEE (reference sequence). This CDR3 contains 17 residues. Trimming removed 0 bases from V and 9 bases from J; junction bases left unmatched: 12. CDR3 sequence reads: CASSLVGAGGYGSPLHF. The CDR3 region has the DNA TGTGCCAGCAGCTTGGTGGGTGCAGGGGGATACGGTTCACCCCTCCACTTT.

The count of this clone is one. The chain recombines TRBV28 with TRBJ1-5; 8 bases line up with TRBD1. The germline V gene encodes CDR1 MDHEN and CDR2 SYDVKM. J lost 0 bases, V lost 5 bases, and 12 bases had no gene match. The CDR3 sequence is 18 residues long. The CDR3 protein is CASSPTGTGVFSNQPQHF. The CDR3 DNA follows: TGTGCCAGCAGTCCTACCGGGACAGGTGTCTTTAGCAATCAGCCCCAGCATTTT.

In DNA form, the CDR3 reads TGTGCCAGCAGCTTGTCCCGGACAGGGGTTGGCTACACCTTC. Translation: CASSLSRTGVGYTF. V is TRBV7-9 and J is TRBJ1-2, with 9 bases that match TRBD1. The CDR3 totals 14 residues. Germline V gene lookup returns CDR1 SEHNR and CDR2 FQNEAQ (reference sequence). J gave up 7 bases and V 3 bases, and 6 bases lay outside the gene matches.

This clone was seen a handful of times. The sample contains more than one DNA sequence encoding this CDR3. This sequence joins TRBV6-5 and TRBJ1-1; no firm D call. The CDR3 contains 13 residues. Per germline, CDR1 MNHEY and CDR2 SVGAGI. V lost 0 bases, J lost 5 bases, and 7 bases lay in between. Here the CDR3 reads CASSYSRGTEAFF. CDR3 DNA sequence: TGTGCCAGCAGTTACTCGCGGGGTACTGAAGCTTTCTTT.

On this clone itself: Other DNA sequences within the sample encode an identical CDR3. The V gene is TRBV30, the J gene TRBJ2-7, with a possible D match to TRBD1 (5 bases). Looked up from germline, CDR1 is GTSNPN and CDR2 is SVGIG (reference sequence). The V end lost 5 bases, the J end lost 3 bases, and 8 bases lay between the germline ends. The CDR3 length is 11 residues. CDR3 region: CAWGQDYEQYF. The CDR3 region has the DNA TGTGCCTGGGGACAAGACTACGAGCAGTACTTC.

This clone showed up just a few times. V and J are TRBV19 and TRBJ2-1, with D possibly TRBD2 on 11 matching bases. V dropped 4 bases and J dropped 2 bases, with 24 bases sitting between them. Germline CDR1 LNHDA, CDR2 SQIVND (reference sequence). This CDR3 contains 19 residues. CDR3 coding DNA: TGTGCCAGTAGTAGGACAGGGGGAACTAGCGGGAGAACCTACAATGAGCAGTTCTTC. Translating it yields CASSRTGGTSGRTYNEQFF. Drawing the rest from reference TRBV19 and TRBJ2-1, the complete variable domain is DGGITQSPKYLFRKEGQNVTLSCEQNLNHDAMYWYRQDPGQGLRLIYYSQIVNDFQKGDIAEGYSVSREKKESFPLTVTSAQKNPTAFYLCASSRTGGTSGRTYNEQFFGPGTRLTVL.

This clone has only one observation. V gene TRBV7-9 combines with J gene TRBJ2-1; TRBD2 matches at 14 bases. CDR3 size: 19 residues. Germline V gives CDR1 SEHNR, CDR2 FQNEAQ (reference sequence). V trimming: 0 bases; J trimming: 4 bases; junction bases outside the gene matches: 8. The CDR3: CASSLAQGLAGGSYNEQFF. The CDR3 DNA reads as TGTGCCAGCAGCTTAGCGCAAGGACTAGCGGGAGGCTCTTACAATGAGCAGTTCTTC.

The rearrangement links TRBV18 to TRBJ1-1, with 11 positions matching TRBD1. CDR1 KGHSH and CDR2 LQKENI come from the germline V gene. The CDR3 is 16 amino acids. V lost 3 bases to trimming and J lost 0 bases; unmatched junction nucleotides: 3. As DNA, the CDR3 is TGTGCCAGCTCACCCGGGACAGGGGGAATGAACACTGAAGCTTTCTTT. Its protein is CASSPGTGGMNTEAFF.

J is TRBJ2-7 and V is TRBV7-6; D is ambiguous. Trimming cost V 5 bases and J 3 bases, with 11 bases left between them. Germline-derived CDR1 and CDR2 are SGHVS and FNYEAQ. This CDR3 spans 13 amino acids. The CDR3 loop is CASSPNRVYEQYF. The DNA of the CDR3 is TGTGCCAGCAGCCCGAATCGGGTCTACGAGCAGTACTTC.